Listed below are T cell receptor beta chains from one sample, sequenced in a study of beta chain features in type 1 diabetes. Sequencing was performed with immunoSEQ multiplex PCR; in TCRdb, only in-frame clones are kept and a portion is missing. The repertoire holds hundreds of thousands of clones, with roughly an eighth as singletons. The sample comprised naive CD4+ T cells from blood. These receptors all come from a man aged 18 to 29 in good health. CDR3s include the opening cysteine and the closing phenylalanine or tryptophan. D genes are given only for firm matches. Expanded clones are given a class, and other clones once, few, many or no size at all.

j_call	clone_size	d_call	v_call	cdr3_aa	cdr3_nt
TRBJ2-1	-	-	TRBV7-2	CASSSSFGVATYNEQFF	TGTGCCAGCAGCTCATCATTCGGGGTAGCGACCTACAATGAGCAGTTCTTC
TRBJ1-4	-	-	TRBV25-1	CASSESTAANEKLFF	TGTGCCAGCAGTGAATCCACAGCAGCTAATGAAAAACTGTTTTTT
TRBJ2-7	-	-	TRBV20-1	CSAPDSYEQYF	TGCAGTGCTCCGGACAGCTACGAGCAGTACTTC
TRBJ2-7	-	TRBD2	TRBV7-2	CASSLVGGSSYEQYF	TGTGCCAGCAGCTTAGTTGGCGGGAGCTCCTACGAGCAGTACTTC
TRBJ2-5	-	-	TRBV25-1	CASSAEETQYF	TGTGCCAGCAGTGCAGAAGAGACCCAGTACTTC
TRBJ2-7	few	-	TRBV27	CASSVPGTYEQYF	TGTGCCAGCAGCGTACCAGGGACCTACGAGCAGTACTTC
TRBJ2-5	-	-	TRBV4-3	CASSQDSRTQYF	TGCGCCAGCAGCCAAGATTCCCGGACCCAGTACTTC
TRBJ2-5	-	-	TRBV11-2	CASSPTAVQETQYF	TGTGCCAGCAGCCCGACAGCCGTACAAGAGACCCAGTACTTC
TRBJ1-1	few	TRBD1	TRBV30	CAWSAGQYTEAFF	TGTGCCTGGAGTGCGGGACAGTACACTGAAGCTTTCTTT
TRBJ2-1	few	TRBD2	TRBV7-2	CASSSTSTSYNEQFF	TGTGCCAGCAGCTCGACTAGCACCTCCTACAATGAGCAGTTCTTC
TRBJ2-3	-	-	TRBV11-3	CASSLGLLRGLDTQYF	TGTGCCAGCAGCTTAGGCCTTCTGCGCGGCTTGGATACGCAGTATTTT
TRBJ1-1	few	TRBD1	TRBV7-2	CASRQQGMNTEAFF	TGTGCCAGCAGGCAACAGGGGATGAACACTGAAGCTTTCTTT
TRBJ1-3	once	TRBD1	TRBV5-4	CASSPQAGGNTIYF	TGTGCCAGCAGCCCTCAGGCAGGGGGCAACACCATATATTTT
TRBJ2-5	few	TRBD2	TRBV30	CAWSATSGSSSRYF	TGTGCCTGGAGTGCCACTAGCGGGAGTAGTTCCCGGTACTTC
TRBJ2-1	-	-	TRBV18	CASSPLNGNEQFF	TGTGCCAGCTCACCACTCAACGGCAATGAGCAGTTCTTC
TRBJ1-2	-	TRBD1	TRBV30	CAWSADRGYGYTF	TGTGCCTGGAGTGCGGACAGGGGCTATGGCTACACCTTC
TRBJ2-3	few	TRBD2	TRBV7-8	CASSLAGGPADTQYF	TGTGCCAGCTCTCTAGCGGGGGGGCCTGCAGATACGCAGTATTTT
TRBJ2-3	few	TRBD2	TRBV28	CATRAGGPVVMDTQYF	TGTGCCACTCGAGCGGGAGGGCCGGTAGTGATGGATACGCAGTATTTT
TRBJ1-1	-	-	TRBV4-2	CASSQAGGGLNTEAFF	TGTGCCAGCAGCCAAGCGGGCGGGGGGTTGAACACTGAAGCTTTCTTT
TRBJ2-5	-	-	TRBV7-3	CASSLVGGEETQYF	TGTGCCAGCAGCTTAGTAGGAGGGGAAGAGACCCAGTACTTC
TRBJ1-1	-	-	TRBV7-9	CASNPRLDTEAFF	TGTGCCAGCAACCCCAGGTTGGACACTGAAGCTTTCTTT
TRBJ2-7	-	TRBD2	TRBV19	CASSRTSANYEQYF	TGTGCCAGTAGTAGGACTAGCGCCAACTACGAGCAGTACTTC
TRBJ2-7	-	-	TRBV28	CASSLQGLEQYF	TGTGCCAGCAGTTTACAGGGGCTCGAGCAGTACTTC
TRBJ2-2	-	TRBD2	TRBV5-4	CASSSGGTTGELFF	TGTGCCAGCAGTTCCGGGGGGACTACCGGGGAGCTGTTTTTT
TRBJ2-7	few	-	TRBV6-5	CASTLTGPPGEQYF	TGTGCCAGCACCCTTACTGGCCCTCCAGGGGAGCAGTACTTC
TRBJ2-7	-	-	TRBV20-1	CSAQRWSEQYF	TGCAGTGCCCAGCGTTGGTCCGAGCAGTACTTC
TRBJ1-2	-	-	TRBV28	CASSTQAGYGYTF	TGTGCCAGCAGCACCCAGGCGGGCTATGGCTACACCTTC
TRBJ1-5	few	-	TRBV18	CASSPRGGDQPQHF	TGTGCCAGCTCACCCCGTGGGGGGGACCAGCCCCAGCATTTT
TRBJ2-7	-	-	TRBV18	CASSPSGRAYEQYF	TGTGCCAGCTCACCGAGCGGCAGAGCCTACGAGCAGTACTTC
TRBJ1-1	-	-	TRBV7-2	CASSLRRSEAFF	TGTGCCAGCAGCTTAAGGAGGTCTGAAGCTTTCTTT
TRBJ1-1	few	-	TRBV30	CAWSVLGEAEAFF	TGTGCCTGGAGTGTATTAGGGGAGGCTGAAGCTTTCTTT
TRBJ1-6	-	TRBD1	TRBV28	CASGTGDSPLHF	TGTGCCTCGGGGACAGGGGATTCACCCCTCCACTTT
TRBJ2-1	-	TRBD2	TRBV5-1	CASSPAGTSAEQFF	TGCGCCAGCAGCCCTGCCGGGACTAGCGCTGAGCAGTTCTTC
TRBJ2-3	-	TRBD2	TRBV7-2	CASSLASGSTDTQYF	TGTGCCAGCAGCTTAGCTAGCGGGAGCACAGATACGCAGTATTTT
TRBJ2-7	few	TRBD1	TRBV28	CASSRGTGAYEQYF	TGTGCCAGCAGTCGGGGGACAGGGGCCTACGAGCAGTACTTC
TRBJ2-3	few	TRBD2	TRBV19	CASSIRTRFTDTQYF	TGTGCCAGTAGTATTCGGACTAGATTCACAGATACGCAGTATTTT
TRBJ2-7	-	TRBD1	TRBV18	CASSLSTGISYEQYF	TGTGCCAGCTCACTATCGACAGGGATCTCGTACGAGCAGTACTTC
TRBJ2-3	few	-	TRBV7-9	CASSLSGQFTDTQYF	TGTGCCAGCAGCTTAAGCGGACAGTTCACAGATACGCAGTATTTT
TRBJ2-7	-	TRBD2	TRBV27	CASSLRGGLLGEQYF	TGTGCCAGCAGTTTACGGGGGGGCCTCCTTGGCGAGCAGTACTTC
TRBJ2-5	-	TRBD1	TRBV28	CASFQGAEETQYF	TGTGCCAGCTTCCAGGGGGCGGAAGAGACCCAGTACTTC
TRBJ2-7	-	TRBD2	TRBV10-3	CAIRTGGSYEQYF	TGTGCCATCCGGACGGGAGGGTCCTACGAGCAGTACTTC
TRBJ2-1	-	-	TRBV28	CASSSPGLSSYNEQFF	TGTGCCAGCAGTTCCCCGGGACTGAGCTCCTACAATGAGCAGTTCTTC
TRBJ1-1	few	-	TRBV7-9	CASSSFTEAFF	TGTGCCAGCAGCTCGTTCACTGAAGCTTTCTTT
TRBJ2-6	-	-	TRBV5-1	CASSLRRALAPGANVLTF	TGCGCCAGCAGCTTGCGGAGGGCTCTAGCTCCTGGGGCCAACGTCCTGACTTTC
TRBJ1-1	-	-	TRBV6-5	CASLLGANTEAFF	TGTGCCAGCTTGCTGGGGGCGAACACTGAAGCTTTCTTT
TRBJ2-7	-	-	TRBV30	CAWSTGYEQYF	TGTGCCTGGAGTACAGGCTACGAGCAGTACTTC
TRBJ2-2	few	-	TRBV5-4	CASSFLGGTGELFF	TGTGCCAGCAGTTTCCTAGGAGGCACCGGGGAGCTGTTTTTT
TRBJ2-7	few	-	TRBV28	CASSQTLYEQYF	TGTGCCAGCAGCCAGACACTCTACGAGCAGTACTTC
TRBJ1-3	few	-	TRBV30	CAWTKEGNTIYF	TGTGCCTGGACTAAAGAGGGAAACACCATATATTTT
TRBJ2-7	few	-	TRBV5-4	CASSSPVNYEQYF	TGTGCCAGCAGCTCCCCGGTAAACTACGAGCAGTACTTC
TRBJ2-1	-	-	TRBV27	CASRSFRGKGNEQFF	TGTGCCAGCAGATCGTTCCGAGGGAAGGGCAATGAGCAGTTCTTC
TRBJ2-5	-	TRBD2	TRBV7-2	CASRRGGQETQYF	TGTGCCAGCAGACGGGGGGGCCAAGAGACCCAGTACTTC
TRBJ2-5	-	-	TRBV19	CASGSAETQYF	TGTGCCAGTGGCTCTGCAGAGACCCAGTACTTC
TRBJ2-7	-	TRBD1	TRBV6-1	CASTGTGPSYEQYF	TGTGCCAGCACTGGGACAGGCCCTTCCTACGAGCAGTACTTC
TRBJ2-1	-	-	TRBV21-1	CASSKILGQRNNEQFF	TGTGCCAGCAGCAAAATCCTTGGACAGAGAAACAATGAGCAGTTCTTC